This T cell receptor (beta chain) was obtained from a study of T cell repertoires in cytomegalovirus infection. CDR3 length: 16 amino acids. Trimming removed 2 bases from V and 8 bases from J, with 19 bases in between. Germline V gives CDR1 MNHEY, CDR2 SMNVEV (reference sequence). One entry per CDR3 protein, called by TCRdb with MiXCR from the reads. The table shows 450,000 to 650,000 distinct CDR3 sequences, with about 26% occurring only once. The material sequenced was PBMCs. The receptor was derived from a human donor in good health (CMV status not recorded). Some clones in this sample may be carry-over from other donors' samples. The chain joins TRBV27 to TRBJ2-1; the D is unclear. The chain's CDR3 is CASSLRAARLPHEQFF. In DNA form, the CDR3 reads TGTGCCAGCAGTTTAAGGGCCGCACGGTTACCCCATGAGCAGTTCTTC.